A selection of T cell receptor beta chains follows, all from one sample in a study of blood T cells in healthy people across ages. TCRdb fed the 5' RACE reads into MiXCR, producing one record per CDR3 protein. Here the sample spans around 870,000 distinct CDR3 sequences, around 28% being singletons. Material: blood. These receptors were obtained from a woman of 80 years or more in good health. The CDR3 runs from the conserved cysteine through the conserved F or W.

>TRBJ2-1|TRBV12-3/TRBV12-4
CASSFVGRTSYNEQFF
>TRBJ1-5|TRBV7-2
CASSAIPTGSQPQHF
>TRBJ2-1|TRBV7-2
CASSQTWTSGGSNEQFF
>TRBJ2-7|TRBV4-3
CASSQERARTYEQYF
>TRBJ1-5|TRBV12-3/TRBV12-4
CASSLTRKSDQPQHF
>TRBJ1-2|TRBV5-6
CASSLEAGIYGYTF
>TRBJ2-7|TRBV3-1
CASSRTGGASNEQYF
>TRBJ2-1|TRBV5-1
CASSSSGRPDNEQFF
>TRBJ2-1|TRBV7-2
CASSLNLAGGRYNEQFF
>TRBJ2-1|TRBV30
CAWSARTHISSYNEQFF
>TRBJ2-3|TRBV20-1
CSARVIFLGGSRAQYF
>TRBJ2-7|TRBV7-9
CASSISSGVRNEQYF
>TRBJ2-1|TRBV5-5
CASSLQTSGSISSYNEQFF
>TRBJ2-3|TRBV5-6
CASSFWVGRTDTQYF
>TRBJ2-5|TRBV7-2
CASSLDTTGGETQYF
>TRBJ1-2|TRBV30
CAWSRQGADGYTF
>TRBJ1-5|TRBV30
CAWSQQGSRQPQHF
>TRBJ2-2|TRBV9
CASSFTSGLNTGELFF
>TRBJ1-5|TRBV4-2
CASSHGTGVGDSNQPQHF
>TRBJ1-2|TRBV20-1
CRATGANYGYTF
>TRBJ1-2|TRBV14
CASSQDLQDGYTF
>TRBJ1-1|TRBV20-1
CSATRTGHTEAFF
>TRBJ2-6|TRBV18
CASSRDSSGANVLTF
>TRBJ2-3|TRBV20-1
CSARSGTHTDTQYF
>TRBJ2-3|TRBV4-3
CASSLTTSTDTQYF
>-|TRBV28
CASSKPEIFEQYF
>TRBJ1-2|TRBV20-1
CSVKRTQDNYGYTF
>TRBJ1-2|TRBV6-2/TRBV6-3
CASRSGQGRYGYTF
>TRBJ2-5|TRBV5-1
CASSLTGAYQETQYF
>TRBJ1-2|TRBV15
CATSRPPEGYTF
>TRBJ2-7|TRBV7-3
CAGSLTQGPTYEQYF
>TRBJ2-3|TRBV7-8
CASSSRLARDTDTQYF
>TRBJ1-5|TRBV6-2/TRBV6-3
CASSYGVCNQPQHF
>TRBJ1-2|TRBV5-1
CASSASGGRYGYTF
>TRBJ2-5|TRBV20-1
CSAARTTQETQYF
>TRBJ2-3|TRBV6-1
CASSDAPAGSTDTQYF
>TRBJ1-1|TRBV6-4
CASSDRQNTEAFF
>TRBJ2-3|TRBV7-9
CASSSTRAGADTQYF
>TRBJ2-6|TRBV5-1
CASSPRAGGAQFGANVLTF
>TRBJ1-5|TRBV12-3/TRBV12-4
CASSRGQVHSNQPQHF
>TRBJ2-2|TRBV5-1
CASSASTWSGGNTGELFF
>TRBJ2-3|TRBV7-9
CASSSLENTDTQYF
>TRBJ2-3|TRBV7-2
CASSFQGDGTDTQYF
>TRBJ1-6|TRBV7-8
CASRSQGGGSPLHF
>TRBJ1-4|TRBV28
CASYFSGTKEKLFF